A selection of T cell receptor beta chains follows, all from one sample in a study of blood T cell repertoires in COVID-19. Method: immunoSEQ multiplex PCR; TCRdb's copy keeps in-frame clones and lacks some. The sample carries around 220,000 clones, 84% recorded once. The source material was PBMCs or T cells enriched from blood (not recorded which). Source of these receptors: a woman aged 40 to 49 who had recovered from COVID-19. Both conserved end residues are part of each CDR3. A D gene is named only where the DNA matches it firmly. A clone size is listed for some rows: how often the clone was seen (once, few, many), or a class if it is expanded.

>13|.|TRBV11-2|TRBJ2-7|.
CASSLDTSYEQYF
TGTGCCAGCAGCTTGGACACTTCCTACGAGCAGTACTTC
>15|.|TRBV9|TRBJ2-2|TRBD2
CASSPRLANTGELFF
TGTGCCAGCAGCCCCCGACTAGCCAACACCGGGGAGCTGTTTTTT
>13|.|TRBV3-1/TRBV3-2|TRBJ1-5|.
CASGGSARQPQHF
TGTGCCAGCGGTGGGAGCGCCCGTCAGCCCCAGCATTTT
>13|.|TRBV5-1|TRBJ2-7|.
CASTRDGAYEQYF
TGCGCCAGCACCAGGGATGGGGCCTACGAGCAGTACTTC
>15|.|TRBV5-8|TRBJ2-3|.
CASSLGARSTDTQYF
TGTGCCAGCAGCTTGGGGGCGCGTAGCACAGATACGCAGTATTTT
>15|.|TRBV6-2/TRBV6-3|TRBJ1-6|TRBD1
CASSPRTGVNSPLHF
TGTGCCAGCAGTCCGAGAACAGGGGTTAATTCACCCCTCCACTTT
>17|.|TRBV19|TRBJ1-5|.
CASSTPLNKGFRQPQHF
TGTGCCAGTAGTACGCCCCTAAATAAGGGGTTTAGACAGCCCCAGCATTTT
>13|once|TRBV7-2|TRBJ1-1|.
CASRPTLYTEAFF
TGTGCCAGCAGGCCGACACTCTACACTGAAGCTTTCTTT
>13|.|TRBV30|TRBJ2-1|TRBD2
CAWRGTSLDEQFF
TGTGCCTGGAGAGGGACTAGCTTGGATGAGCAGTTCTTC
>15|.|TRBV5-6|TRBJ2-1|TRBD1
CASSMTGVTYNEQFF
TGTGCCAGCTCGATGACAGGGGTCACCTACAATGAGCAGTTCTTC
>13|.|TRBV5-1|TRBJ1-1|.
CASGGTDNTEAFF
TGCGCCAGCGGAGGTACGGATAACACTGAAGCTTTCTTT
>14|.|TRBV5-5|TRBJ1-1|.
CASSFPGGRTEAFF
TGTGCCAGCAGCTTCCCTGGGGGCAGAACTGAAGCTTTCTTT
>15|.|TRBV19|TRBJ2-4|TRBD1
CASSRHTGTGSWAHF
TGTGCCAGTAGCCGTCATACCGGGACAGGGTCCTGGGCACACTTC
>15|.|TRBV4-3|TRBJ1-5|.
CASSPSGDGNQPQHF
TGCGCCAGCAGCCCCTCGGGGGATGGCAATCAGCCCCAGCATTTT
>17|.|TRBV13|TRBJ1-4|TRBD1
CASSLRTGGSKGEKLFF
TGTGCCAGCAGCCTAAGGACAGGAGGATCGAAGGGTGAAAAACTGTTTTTT
>16|.|TRBV27|TRBJ2-5|.
CASIPHVWPSKETQYF
TGTGCCAGCATACCCCACGTCTGGCCGTCAAAAGAGACCCAGTACTTC
>12|once|TRBV3-1/TRBV3-2|TRBJ1-6|TRBD1
CASSRTGSPLHF
TGTGCCAGCAGCCGGACAGGGTCACCCCTCCACTTT
>11|.|TRBV29-1|TRBJ1-2|.
CSVTGTDGYTF
TGCAGCGTCACAGGGACGGACGGCTACACCTTC
>15|.|TRBV27|TRBJ1-6|.
CASSLEVGADSPLHF
TGTGCCAGCAGTTTAGAGGTAGGGGCTGATTCACCCCTCCACTTT
>16|.|TRBV10-3|TRBJ2-5|.
CAISESNRGSQETQYF
TGTGCCATCAGTGAGTCGAATCGCGGGTCCCAAGAGACCCAGTACTTC
>15|.|TRBV7-9|TRBJ1-3|.
CASSPGNTGVNTIYF
TGTGCCAGCAGCCCCGGCAACACCGGAGTTAACACCATATATTTT
>13|.|TRBV12-3/TRBV12-4|TRBJ2-7|.
CASSPTRFDRQYF
TGTGCCAGCAGTCCCACCCGATTTGATAGGCAGTACTTC
>12|.|TRBV7-3|TRBJ2-2|.
CASSSNSGELFF
TGTGCCAGCAGCTCAAACTCGGGGGAGCTGTTTTTT
>15|.|TRBV3-1/TRBV3-2|TRBJ2-1|TRBD2
CASTSSGRGYNEQFF
TGTGCCAGCACCAGTAGCGGGAGAGGTTACAATGAGCAGTTCTTC
>14|.|TRBV2|TRBJ2-1|TRBD2
CASNQGAGPNEQFF
TGTGCCAGCAATCAGGGAGCGGGACCGAATGAGCAGTTCTTC
>15|.|TRBV6-2/TRBV6-3|TRBJ2-6|TRBD2
CASSNGGSGANVLTF
TGTGCCAGCAGCAACGGGGGGTCTGGGGCCAACGTCCTGACTTTC
>15|.|TRBV5-1|TRBJ1-3|.
CASSLGASSGNTIYF
TGCGCCAGCAGCTTGGGGGCATCTTCTGGAAACACCATATATTTT
>16|many|TRBV7-2|TRBJ1-2|TRBD1
CASSLVRGGAGYGYTF
TGTGCCAGCAGCTTGGTTAGAGGGGGCGCAGGCTATGGCTACACCTTC